This entry describes one TCR beta chain. This record comes from a study of blood T cell repertoires in COVID-19. Only in-frame clones appear in the TCRdb table, and some are missing; sequencing was by immunoSEQ multiplex PCR. Among 50,000 to 65,000 clones listed, 72% were seen once. Trimming removed 0 bases from V and 2 bases from J, with 5 bases in between. CDR3 length: 14 amino acids. The germline V gene encodes CDR1 SGHAT and CDR2 FQNNGV. Sequencing was carried out using peripheral blood. The sequence was collected from a woman aged 70 to 79 with COVID-19, enrolled during active disease. The V call is TRBV11-2, the J call TRBJ2-1; D is unresolved. The CDR3 coding sequence is TGTGCCAGCAGCTTAGACCCGGCCTACAATGAGCAGTTCTTC. Residues: CASSLDPAYNEQFF.